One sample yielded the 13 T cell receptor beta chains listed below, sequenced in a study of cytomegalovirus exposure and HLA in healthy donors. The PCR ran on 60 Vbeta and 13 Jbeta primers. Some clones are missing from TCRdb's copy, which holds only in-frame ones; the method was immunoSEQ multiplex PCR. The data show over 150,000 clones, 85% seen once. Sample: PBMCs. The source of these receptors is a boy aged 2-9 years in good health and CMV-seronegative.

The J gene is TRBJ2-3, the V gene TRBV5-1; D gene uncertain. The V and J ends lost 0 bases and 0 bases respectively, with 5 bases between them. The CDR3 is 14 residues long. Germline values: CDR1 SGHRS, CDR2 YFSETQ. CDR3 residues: CASSLDRSTDTQYF. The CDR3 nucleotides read TGCGCCAGCAGCTTGGATAGAAGCACAGATACGCAGTATTTT.

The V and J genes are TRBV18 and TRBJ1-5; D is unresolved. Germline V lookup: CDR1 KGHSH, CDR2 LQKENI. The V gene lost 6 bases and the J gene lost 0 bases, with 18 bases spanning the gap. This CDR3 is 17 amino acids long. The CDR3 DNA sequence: TGTGCCAGCTCCCCGGGTCCTAACTCGAATAGCAATCAGCCCCAGCATTTT. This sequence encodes CASSPGPNSNSNQPQHF.

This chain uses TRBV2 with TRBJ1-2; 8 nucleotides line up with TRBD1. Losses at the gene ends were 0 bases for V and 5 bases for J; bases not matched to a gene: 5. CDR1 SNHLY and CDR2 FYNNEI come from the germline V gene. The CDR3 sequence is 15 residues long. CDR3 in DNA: TGTGCCAGCAGTGAAGCTCGGACAGGGAATTATGGCTACACCTTC. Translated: CASSEARTGNYGYTF.

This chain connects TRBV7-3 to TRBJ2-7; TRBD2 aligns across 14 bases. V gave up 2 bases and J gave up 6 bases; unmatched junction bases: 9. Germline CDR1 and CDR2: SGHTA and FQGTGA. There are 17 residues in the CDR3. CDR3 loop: CASSLAKGLAGVSEQYF. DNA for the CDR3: TGTGCCAGCAGCTTAGCAAAGGGACTAGCGGGAGTCTCCGAGCAGTACTTC.

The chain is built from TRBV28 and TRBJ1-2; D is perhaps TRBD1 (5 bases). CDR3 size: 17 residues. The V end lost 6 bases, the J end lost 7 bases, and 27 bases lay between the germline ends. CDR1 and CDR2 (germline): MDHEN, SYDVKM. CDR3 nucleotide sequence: TGTGCCAGCAGCCCTGGGTGGTTAGCCGGGGGAGATAGTGGCTACACCTTC. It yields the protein CASSPGWLAGGDSGYTF.

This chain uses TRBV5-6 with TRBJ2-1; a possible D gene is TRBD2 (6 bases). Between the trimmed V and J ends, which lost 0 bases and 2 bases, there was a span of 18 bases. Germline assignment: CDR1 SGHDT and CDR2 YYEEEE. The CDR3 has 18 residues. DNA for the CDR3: TGTGCCAGCAGCTTGGAGGGCGGGACGAGAGCTACCTACAATGAGCAGTTCTTC. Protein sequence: CASSLEGGTRATYNEQFF.

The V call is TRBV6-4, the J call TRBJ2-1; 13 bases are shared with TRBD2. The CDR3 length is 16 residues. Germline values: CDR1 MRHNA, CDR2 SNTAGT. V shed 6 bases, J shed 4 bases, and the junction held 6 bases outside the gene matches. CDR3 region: CASSKGLAGTYNEQFF. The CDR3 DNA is TGTGCCAGCAGCAAGGGACTAGCGGGGACTTACAATGAGCAGTTCTTC.

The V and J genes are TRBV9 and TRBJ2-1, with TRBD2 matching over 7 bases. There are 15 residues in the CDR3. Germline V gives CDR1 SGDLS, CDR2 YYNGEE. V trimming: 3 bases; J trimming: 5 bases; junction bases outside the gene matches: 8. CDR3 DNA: TGTGCCAGCAGCGCTGGACTAGTGTCCCACAATGAGCAGTTCTTC. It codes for CASSAGLVSHNEQFF.

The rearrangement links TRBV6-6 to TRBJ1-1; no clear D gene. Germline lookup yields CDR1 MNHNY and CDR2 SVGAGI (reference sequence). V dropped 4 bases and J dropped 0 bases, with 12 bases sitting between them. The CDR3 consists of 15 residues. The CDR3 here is CASSSPELLNTEAFF. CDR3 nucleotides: TGTGCCAGCAGTTCCCCCGAACTTCTGAACACTGAAGCTTTCTTT.

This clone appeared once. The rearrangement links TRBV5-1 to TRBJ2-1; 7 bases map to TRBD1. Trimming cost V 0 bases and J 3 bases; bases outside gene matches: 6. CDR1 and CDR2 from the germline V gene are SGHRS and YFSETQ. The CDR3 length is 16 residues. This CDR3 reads CASSLVGGRVYNEQFF. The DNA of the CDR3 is TGCGCCAGCAGCTTGGTAGGGGGCAGGGTCTACAATGAGCAGTTCTTC.

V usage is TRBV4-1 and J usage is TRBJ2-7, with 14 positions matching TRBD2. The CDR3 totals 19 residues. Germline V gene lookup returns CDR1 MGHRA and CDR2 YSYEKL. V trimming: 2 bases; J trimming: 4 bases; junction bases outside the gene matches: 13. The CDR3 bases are TGCGCCAGCAGCCAAACCTTTCGACTAGCGGGAGGGCCCAGATACGAGCAGTACTTC. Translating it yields CASSQTFRLAGGPRYEQYF.

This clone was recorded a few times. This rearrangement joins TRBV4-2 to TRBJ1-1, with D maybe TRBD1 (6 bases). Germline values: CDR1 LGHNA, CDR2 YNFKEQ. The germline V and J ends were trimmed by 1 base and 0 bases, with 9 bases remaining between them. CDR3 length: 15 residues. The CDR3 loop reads CASSQVGGMNTEAFF. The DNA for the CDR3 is TGTGCCAGCAGCCAAGTAGGGGGAATGAACACTGAAGCTTTCTTT.

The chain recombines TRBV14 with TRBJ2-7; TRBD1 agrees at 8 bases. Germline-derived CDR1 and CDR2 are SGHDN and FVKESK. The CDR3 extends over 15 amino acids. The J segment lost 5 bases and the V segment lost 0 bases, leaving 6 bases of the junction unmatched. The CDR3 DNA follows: TGTGCCAGCAGCCAAGATTTCGGGACAGGCCACGAGCAGTACTTC. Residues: CASSQDFGTGHEQYF.